This T cell receptor beta chain was sequenced during a study of cytomegalovirus exposure and HLA in healthy donors. Data came from immunoSEQ multiplex PCR; TCRdb stores just in-frame clones and leaves some out. The repertoire holds about 98,000 clones, with about 95% as singletons. This clone was found once. Germline V CDR1 and CDR2: SGHAT, FQNNGV. J gave up 7 bases and V 5 bases, and 17 bases lay outside the gene matches. This CDR3 is 17 amino acids long. The TCR was taken from a woman under 30 in good health and CMV-seronegative. The rearrangement joins TRBV11-2 to TRBJ1-1; the match to TRBD1 covers 9 bases. The specimen was PBMCs. The CDR3 reads CASSPYTGGPFYSEAFF. CDR3 coding DNA: TGTGCCAGCAGCCCCTACACAGGGGGCCCTTTCTACAGTGAAGCTTTCTTT.